The clone carrying this T cell receptor beta chain was observed a few times. Its antigen is still unknown. The data originate from a study of T cells after yellow fever vaccination. Study information: The authors prepared low-cell-number fractions using SMART-Seq v4 Ultra Low Input. The study, taken as a whole, reports: Compared with primary, the secondary response was weaker and peaked at day 5, not 15. The CD4 and CD8 compartments had a small share of their clonotypes in common.

A process of 5'RACE template switching, which added a universal primer site and UMIs, was used to make TCR cDNA. TCRdb reprocessed the 5' RACE reads with MiXCR, giving one entry per CDR3 protein. The data show 500,000 to 650,000 distinct CDR3 sequences, roughly 12% seen once. The CDR3 contains 14 residues. Trimming shortened V by 1 base and J by 1 base, and 8 bases separated the two germline ends. From germline, CDR1 is SGHRS and CDR2 YFSETQ. The sequence was obtained from a man aged 30-40 years who received the YFV17D yellow fever vaccine. V is TRBV5-1 and J is TRBJ2-5; the D is unclear. The source was PBMCs, collected on the day of the yellow fever booster vaccination. DNA of the CDR3: TGCGCCAGCAGCTTGTCCCCGGGCCAAGAGACCCAGTACTTC. This translates into CASSLSPGQETQYF.